These 32 T cell receptor beta chains originate from one sample sequenced in a study of control samples from healthy donors and cancer patients. Repertoires were generated with immunoSEQ multiplex PCR, while TCRdb's copy carries only in-frame clones and drops some. The sample contains 65,000 to 80,000 clones, roughly 90% of which appear only once. The specimen sequenced was PBMCs. The origin of the receptors is a woman aged 55-70 years with head and neck cancer.

The J gene is TRBJ2-4, the V gene TRBV25-1; D unresolved. V dropped 1 base and J dropped 12 bases, with 7 bases sitting between them. The V gene's germline CDR1 is MGHDK and CDR2 SYGVNS. The CDR3 is 11 amino acids. The CDR3 region is CASSESRTQYF. Here the CDR3 DNA reads TGTGCCAGCAGTGAATCCCGGACTCAGTACTTC.

This clone was seen just once. This chain links TRBV30 with TRBJ1-3; D uncertain. With 8 bases removed from V and 0 bases from J, the gap between germline ends came to 11 bases. Germline CDR1 and CDR2: GTSNPN and SVGIG (reference sequence). CDR3 size: 13 residues. CDR3 sequence: CATHGSSGNTIYF. The DNA for the CDR3 is TGTGCCACCCACGGGAGCTCTGGAAACACCATATATTTT.

The V gene is TRBV7-2, the J gene TRBJ2-5; no firm D call. The germline CDR1 and CDR2 sequences are SGHTA and FQGNSA. The V gene lost 1 base and the J gene lost 4 bases, with 10 bases spanning the gap. The CDR3 extends over 14 amino acids. CDR3 sequence: CASSLEGRRETQYF. The CDR3 nucleotides are TGTGCCAGCAGCTTAGAGGGAAGGCGAGAGACCCAGTACTTC.

The V and J genes are TRBV6-1 and TRBJ1-3; tentative D call: TRBD1 (5 bases). The CDR3 has 15 amino acids. V was shortened by 2 bases and J by 4 bases, with 12 bases between the two germline ends. Germline CDR1 reads MNHNS; CDR2 reads SASEGT. The CDR3 coding sequence is TGTGCCAGCAGTGAATCTCAGGGCGCCGGAAACACCATATATTTT. Translating it yields CASSESQGAGNTIYF.

This chain uses TRBV10-2 with TRBJ2-7; D unresolved. Germline values: CDR1 WSHSY, CDR2 SAAADI. Trimming cost V 3 bases and J 1 base, with 10 bases left between them. This CDR3 region has 14 residues. The CDR3 sequence is CASSDSPLSYEQYF. CDR3 DNA: TGCGCCAGCAGTGACTCCCCATTATCCTACGAGCAGTACTTC.

The J gene is TRBJ2-1, the V gene TRBV6-6; D tentatively reads TRBD1 or TRBD2 (5 bases each). This CDR3 is 13 amino acids long. Germline V lookup: CDR1 MNHNY, CDR2 SVGAGI (reference sequence). The V end was cut by 1 base, the J end by 7 bases, with 8 bases between. The CDR3 spells CASSYFGGNEQFF. CDR3 coding DNA: TGTGCCAGCAGTTACTTTGGGGGAAATGAGCAGTTCTTC.

The chain couples TRBV29-1 to TRBJ2-2; 12 bases are shared with TRBD2. V shed 7 bases and J 7 bases; nucleotides not matched to a gene: 10. The CDR3 sequence is 15 residues long. Germline V gene sequence: CDR1 SQVTM, CDR2 ANQGSEA. In DNA form, the CDR3 reads TGCAGCGCGACGACTAGCGGGAGCGTGGGCGGGGAGCTGTTTTTT. It translates to CSATTSGSVGGELFF.

DNA of the CDR3: TGTGCCACCAGTGATGGGGGGCACGCAGCCAAAAACATTCAGTACTTC. This translates into CATSDGGHAAKNIQYF. V usage is TRBV24-1 and J usage is TRBJ2-4, with D perhaps assigned TRBD1 or TRBD2 (6 bases each). V was clipped by 3 bases and J by 0 bases, with 11 bases between them. CDR3 size: 16 residues. From germline, CDR1 is KGHDR and CDR2 SFDVKD.

The chain carries TRBV9 and TRBJ1-4, with a weak D call TRBD1 (5 bases). The germline V gene encodes CDR1 SGDLS and CDR2 YYNGEE. Between the trimmed V and J ends, which lost 0 bases and 5 bases, there was a span of 11 bases. The CDR3 loop spans 15 amino acids. CDR3 protein: CASSVAPGGNEKLFF. CDR3 sequence (DNA): TGTGCCAGCAGCGTAGCTCCCGGGGGAAATGAAAAACTGTTTTTT.

The gene calls are TRBV20-1 and TRBJ2-2; weak D call: TRBD1 (6 bases). CDR1 is DFQATT and CDR2 is SNEGSKA in the germline V gene (reference sequence). The CDR3 sequence is 11 residues long. The germline V and J ends were trimmed by 4 bases and 6 bases, with 6 bases remaining between them. In DNA form, the CDR3 reads TGCAGTGCTAACAGGGCCGGGGAGCTGTTTTTT. Protein: CSANRAGELFF.

CDR3 sequence reads: CASSSGMEEETQYF. In DNA, the CDR3 is TGTGCCAGCAGTTCGGGGATGGAAGAAGAGACCCAGTACTTC. The chain employs TRBV28 and TRBJ2-5, with D perhaps matching TRBD2 (5 bases). The CDR3 is made up of 14 amino acids. Germline CDR1 MDHEN, CDR2 SYDVKM. V was shortened by 4 bases and J by 3 bases, with 12 bases between the two germline ends.

The V gene is TRBV25-1, the J gene TRBJ2-7, with D maybe TRBD1 (6 bases). CDR1 MGHDK and CDR2 SYGVNS come from the germline V gene. Trimming stripped 8 bases from V and 8 bases from J, with 16 bases between. The CDR3 runs to 12 residues. The CDR3 sequence is CASGSTTGQQYF. CDR3 DNA: TGTGCCAGCGGGAGCACTACAGGGCAGCAGTACTTC.

This clone was observed once. V usage is TRBV4-1 and J usage is TRBJ2-2; D may be TRBD1 or TRBD2 (5 bases each). CDR1 MGHRA and CDR2 YSYEKL come from the germline V gene. Trimming removed 2 bases at V and 4 bases at J, with 20 bases between. This CDR3 has 18 residues. The CDR3 coding sequence is TGCGCCAGCAGCCAATATGGGCCAGGGTCAGCGGCCACCGGGGAGCTGTTTTTT. The encoded protein is CASSQYGPGSAATGELFF.

J is TRBJ1-1 and V is TRBV11-3, with 8 nucleotides matching TRBD1. Trimming at V came to 5 bases and at J to 5 bases, leaving 13 bases not matched to a gene. CDR1 and CDR2 (germline): SGHNT, YENEEA. This CDR3 is 16 amino acids long. The CDR3 bases are TGTGCCAGCAGCCGCGGCGGCGACAGGGGCGGAACTGAAGCTTTCTTT. This codes for CASSRGGDRGGTEAFF.

This clone was counted only a few times. The chain recombines TRBV13 with TRBJ2-7; tentatively, D is TRBD1 (6 bases). Per germline, CDR1 PRHDT and CDR2 FYEKMQ (reference sequence). The CDR3 totals 15 residues. The V end lost 1 base, the J end lost 6 bases, and 16 bases lay between the germline ends. The CDR3 reads CASSLAGRGFGEQYF. CDR3 nucleotide sequence: TGTGCCAGCAGCTTAGCGGGCAGGGGATTCGGCGAGCAGTACTTC.

The chain joins TRBV6-5 to TRBJ2-7; TRBD2 matches 8 bases. CDR3 size: 14 residues. CDR1 is MNHEY, CDR2 SVGAGI, per germline. V dropped 5 bases and J dropped 7; count of bases not matched to a gene: 10. The CDR3: CASSISGLAIEQYF. In DNA, the CDR3 is TGTGCCAGCAGTATTAGTGGACTAGCAATTGAGCAGTACTTC.

The V call is TRBV5-6, the J call TRBJ2-2; 8 nucleotides agree with TRBD2. This CDR3 has 17 amino acids. Trimming at V came to 1 base and at J to 5 bases, leaving 10 bases not matched to a gene. The germline gives CDR1 SGHDT, CDR2 YYEEEE. CDR3 nucleotide sequence: TGTGCCAGCAGCTTGCTAGCGGGTTTTCAGGGGACCGGGGAGCTGTTTTTT. It codes for CASSLLAGFQGTGELFF.

The chain uses TRBV5-1 and TRBJ2-1; TRBD2 matches at 14 bases. Germline loops: CDR1 SGHRS, CDR2 YFSETQ. The trim removed 0 bases at V and 5 bases at J, leaving 10 bases unmatched. The CDR3 contains 19 residues. The CDR3 protein is CASSLALGLAGAGNNEQFF. For the CDR3, the DNA is TGCGCCAGCAGCTTGGCCCTGGGACTAGCGGGAGCTGGGAACAATGAGCAGTTCTTC.

The sample holds a few counts of this clone. The chain employs TRBV5-4 and TRBJ1-2; 9 nucleotides agree with TRBD1. The CDR3 consists of 13 residues. After removal of 4 bases from V and 7 bases from J, the junction contained 5 bases not matched to a gene. Germline V gene data show CDR1 as SGHNT and CDR2 as YYREEE (reference sequence). The CDR3 DNA sequence: TGTGCCAGCAGCCAGGGACAGGGCTCTGGCTACACCTTC. Translating it yields CASSQGQGSGYTF.

The rearrangement uses TRBV7-9 and TRBJ2-1; D may be TRBD1 (6 bases). Trimming took off 6 bases at V and 11 bases at J, with 11 bases between the two ends. The CDR3 totals 11 residues. CDR1 is SEHNR and CDR2 is FQNEAQ in the germline V gene (reference sequence). CDR3 protein: CASSRTGKQFF. The CDR3 DNA reads as TGTGCCAGCAGTCGTACAGGGAAGCAGTTCTTC.

The J gene is TRBJ1-6, the V gene TRBV7-9; D remains ambiguous. This CDR3 comprises 13 residues. Per germline, CDR1 SEHNR and CDR2 FQNEAQ (reference sequence). Trimming cost V 6 bases and J 10 bases, with 13 bases left between them. This CDR3 is CASRLQENSPLHF. The CDR3 bases are TGTGCCAGCAGGTTACAAGAGAACTCACCCCTCCACTTT.

Here the CDR3 DNA reads TGCGCCAGCAGAGTAACAGGGCGATCCCCCTACAATGAGCAGTTCTTC. It encodes CASRVTGRSPYNEQFF. The J gene is TRBJ2-1, the V gene TRBV4-1, with D maybe TRBD1 (6 bases). Germline CDR1 is MGHRA and CDR2 is YSYEKL. The CDR3 sequence is 16 residues long. V was trimmed by 6 bases and J by 2 bases, leaving 17 bases between them.

The chain combines TRBV6-4 with TRBJ2-1; 12 nucleotides align to TRBD2. The CDR3 length is 16 residues. V lost 6 bases, J lost 3 bases, and 6 bases stayed unmatched. Germline V gene data show CDR1 as MRHNA and CDR2 as SNTAGT. DNA for the CDR3: TGTGCCAGCAGCCGACTAGCGGGAGTAAACTACAATGAGCAGTTCTTC. This codes for CASSRLAGVNYNEQFF.

The rearrangement joins TRBV9 to TRBJ2-5; 11 positions agree with TRBD1. CDR1 and CDR2 from the germline V gene are SGDLS and YYNGEE. The CDR3 contains 19 residues. Unmatched junction bases numbered 11, after V lost 0 bases and J lost 1 base. The CDR3 is CASSVAGIGTGGTQETQYF. The CDR3 DNA follows: TGTGCCAGCAGCGTAGCGGGGATCGGGACAGGGGGGACCCAAGAGACCCAGTACTTC.

This clone appeared once. The chain employs TRBV7-2 and TRBJ1-1, with D possibly TRBD1 on 6 matching bases. Germline V gene sequence: CDR1 SGHTA, CDR2 FQGNSA. V dropped 3 bases and J dropped 3 bases, with 8 bases sitting between them. This CDR3 region has 13 residues. The CDR3 loop is CASSFAGDTEAFF. The CDR3 coding sequence is TGTGCCAGCAGCTTCGCAGGGGACACTGAAGCTTTCTTT.

The count of this clone is one. The chain is built from TRBV27 and TRBJ1-2, with a weak D call TRBD1 (5 bases). This CDR3 region has 13 residues. Trimming stripped 2 bases from V and 5 bases from J, with 9 bases between. Germline values: CDR1 MNHEY, CDR2 SMNVEV (reference sequence). CDR3 nucleotide sequence: TGTGCCAGCAGTTTACAGGGAAGGTATGGCTACACCTTC. Translating it yields CASSLQGRYGYTF.

The J gene is TRBJ2-5, the V gene TRBV28, with unresolved D. Germline CDR1 MDHEN, CDR2 SYDVKM. The V end was cut by 5 bases, the J end by 7 bases, with 17 bases between. The CDR3 has 14 amino acids. The CDR3 DNA reads TGTGCCAGCAGTCCTATGGACCTAATAGGGACCCAGTACTTC. Amino acid sequence: CASSPMDLIGTQYF.

The rearrangement uses TRBV5-4 and TRBJ1-1; D is undetermined. Germline values: CDR1 SGHNT, CDR2 YYREEE (reference sequence). This CDR3 comprises 14 residues. Between the trimmed V and J ends, which lost 4 bases and 1 base, there was a span of 11 bases. DNA of the CDR3: TGTGCCAGCAGCCCATCCACCAGGAACACTGAAGCTTTCTTT. Translated: CASSPSTRNTEAFF.

The chain joins TRBV28 to TRBJ1-2, with 7 bases matching TRBD1. The CDR3 has 15 residues. V trimming: 6 bases; J trimming: 2 bases; junction bases outside the gene matches: 9. Per germline, CDR1 MDHEN and CDR2 SYDVKM. For the CDR3, the DNA is TGTGCCAGCAGCCCAGCGGGGACAGCGAACTATGGCTACACCTTC. Encoded protein: CASSPAGTANYGYTF.

J is TRBJ2-5 and V is TRBV7-3; the D gene is possibly TRBD2 (6 bases). Germline assignment: CDR1 SGHTA and CDR2 FQGTGA. The CDR3 is 13 amino acids. Trimming removed 3 bases at V and 9 bases at J, with 14 bases between. The CDR3 coding sequence is TGTGCCAGCAGCTTGGGGACTGTGTCGGCCCAGTACTTC. Translation: CASSLGTVSAQYF.

In its sample, this clone was seen once. The chain has TRBV6-2 or TRBV6-3 and TRBJ2-7, with unresolved D. There are 15 residues in the CDR3. The V and J ends lost 5 bases and 0 bases respectively, with 14 bases between them. The germline CDR1 and CDR2 sequences are MNHEY and SVGEGT. The CDR3, as DNA: TGTGCCAGCAGTGACTGGCACGAAAGCTCCTACGAGCAGTACTTC. As protein: CASSDWHESSYEQYF.

The V call is TRBV28, the J call TRBJ2-7; D is perhaps TRBD1 (5 bases). Germline CDR1 and CDR2: MDHEN and SYDVKM. V was shortened by 2 bases and J by 7 bases, with 21 bases between the two germline ends. This CDR3 comprises 16 residues. The CDR3 reads CASSLKGRAPLGEQYF. The DNA for the CDR3 is TGTGCCAGCAGTTTAAAGGGCAGGGCCCCACTGGGGGAGCAGTACTTC.